These T cell receptor beta chains were read from a single sample in a study of cytomegalovirus exposure and HLA in healthy donors. The repertoire was sequenced with immunoSEQ multiplex PCR; TCRdb's copy has only in-frame clones and lacks some. The sample holds about 100,000 clones, about 80% seen once. The sequenced sample consisted of PBMCs. The receptors shown here come from a man aged 25 to 45 in good health and CMV-seropositive. Each CDR3 is given with its conserved first and last residue. The order of the fields is V gene, J gene, D gene, clone size, CDR3 protein, CDR3 DNA. D genes are given only for firm matches. Clone sizes are given selectively: once, few, many, or a class where the clone is expanded.

TRBV6-5,TRBJ1-1,TRBD1,few,CASSATGSGTEAFF,TGTGCCAGCAGTGCGACAGGGTCGGGCACTGAAGCTTTCTTT
TRBV6-6,TRBJ1-1,-,-,CASILRVMNTEAFF,TGTGCCAGCATCCTCCGGGTCATGAACACTGAAGCTTTCTTT
TRBV5-4,TRBJ1-3,-,once,CASSVRATSGNTIYF,TGTGCCAGCAGCGTGAGGGCAACCTCTGGAAACACCATATATTTT
TRBV27,TRBJ2-3,-,-,CASGRQEARRADTQYF,TGTGCCAGCGGGCGACAGGAGGCGAGGCGTGCAGATACGCAGTATTTT
TRBV6-1,TRBJ2-7,-,-,CASSLDRNYEQYF,TGTGCCAGCAGTCTGGACAGAAACTACGAGCAGTACTTC
TRBV5-1,TRBJ1-2,-,once,CASSENYGYTF,TGCGCCAGTTCAGAAAACTATGGCTACACCTTC
TRBV10-1,TRBJ2-7,-,-,CASSRGQSYEQYF,TGCGCCAGCTCCCGCGGACAGTCCTACGAGCAGTACTTC
TRBV11-2,TRBJ1-2,TRBD1,-,CASSLVGDSRGYTF,TGTGCCAGCAGCTTAGTAGGGGACAGCAGGGGCTACACCTTC
TRBV19,TRBJ2-1,TRBD2,-,CATQLAGGPSSYNEQFF,TGTGCCACCCAACTAGCGGGGGGGCCGAGCTCCTACAATGAGCAGTTCTTC
TRBV30,TRBJ1-2,TRBD1,few,CAWSPTDRESTF,TGTGCCTGGAGTCCCACGGACAGGGAATCCACCTTC
TRBV6-1,TRBJ2-3,TRBD2,-,CASSEGASGGAGRTQYF,TGTGCCAGCAGTGAAGGGGCTAGCGGGGGGGCCGGTCGTACGCAGTATTTT
TRBV11-3,TRBJ2-1,-,-,CASAVGGSGFGNEQFF,TGTGCCAGCGCAGTTGGGGGGAGTGGTTTCGGCAATGAGCAGTTCTTC
TRBV5-8,TRBJ1-2,TRBD1,-,CASSGTGNYGYTF,TGTGCCAGCAGCGGGACAGGGAACTATGGCTACACCTTC
TRBV5-4,TRBJ1-2,-,-,CASSAQMYYGYTF,TGTGCCAGCAGCGCACAAATGTACTATGGCTACACCTTC
TRBV5-1,TRBJ2-2,TRBD1,-,CASTDQGAAGELFF,TGCGCCAGCACCGATCAGGGGGCGGCCGGGGAGCTGTTTTTT
TRBV18,TRBJ2-7,TRBD1,few,CASSPPGTGGYEQYF,TGTGCCAGCTCACCGCCCGGGACAGGGGGCTACGAGCAGTACTTC
TRBV19,TRBJ1-1,TRBD1,-,CASFPGQGPNTEAFF,TGTGCCAGTTTTCCCGGACAGGGACCGAACACTGAAGCTTTCTTT
TRBV7-9,TRBJ1-1,-,-,CSSSLMGANTEAFF,TGTTCCAGCAGCTTAATGGGAGCGAACACTGAAGCTTTCTTT
TRBV5-1,TRBJ1-2,-,-,CASSPTAIYGYTF,TGCGCCAGCTCACCGACAGCTATCTATGGCTACACCTTC
TRBV5-1,TRBJ1-2,TRBD1,-,CASSSGTASGYTF,TGCGCCAGCAGCTCCGGGACAGCTAGTGGCTACACCTTC
TRBV2,TRBJ1-5,-,-,CASSTLIRYQPQHF,TGTGCCAGCAGCACCCTTATCAGGTATCAGCCCCAGCATTTT
TRBV7-8,TRBJ2-7,TRBD1,-,CASSLVSGGSYEQYF,TGTGCCAGCAGCTTGGTTTCAGGGGGATCCTACGAGCAGTACTTC
TRBV7-8,TRBJ2-7,-,-,CASSLKWAQGSYEQYF,TGTGCCAGCAGCCTCAAATGGGCCCAAGGCTCCTACGAGCAGTACTTC
TRBV25-1,TRBJ1-4,TRBD1,once,CASGTDNEKLFF,TGTGCTTCCGGGACAGATAATGAAAAACTGTTTTTT
TRBV6-1,TRBJ2-4,TRBD2,few,CASSEARGDVISAKNSQYF,TGTGCCAGCAGTGAAGCCCGGGGGGATGTAATTTCGGCCAAAAACAGTCAGTACTTC
TRBV11-2,TRBJ1-6,-,-,CASSLMSTGSDSPLHF,TGTGCCAGCAGCTTAATGTCGACGGGTTCTGATTCACCCCTCCACTTT
TRBV7-9,TRBJ2-3,-,-,CASSPRDTQYF,TGTGCCAGCAGCCCACGGGATACGCAGTATTTT
TRBV29-1,TRBJ2-3,TRBD2,-,CSSSAGGGDTQYF,TGCAGCTCATCAGCGGGGGGAGGGGATACGCAGTATTTT
TRBV6-5,TRBJ1-1,-,-,CASSWREFGTEAFF,TGTGCCAGCAGCTGGAGGGAGTTCGGCACTGAAGCTTTCTTT
TRBV5-1,TRBJ2-7,-,-,CASSLGGFYEQYF,TGCGCCAGCAGCTTGGGAGGATTCTACGAGCAGTACTTC
TRBV7-6,TRBJ2-5,-,once,CASSLGPFLETQYF,TGTGCCAGCAGCTTAGGGCCCTTCCTAGAGACCCAGTACTTC
TRBV19,TRBJ1-5,TRBD1,-,CASMSRTGGNQPQHF,TGTGCCAGTATGAGCAGGACAGGGGGGAATCAGCCCCAGCATTTT
TRBV6-5,TRBJ1-1,-,-,CASRYGQGSTEAFF,TGTGCCAGCAGATATGGGCAGGGATCCACTGAAGCTTTCTTT
TRBV19,TRBJ2-1,TRBD2,-,CASSIRVGLGTYNEQFF,TGTGCCAGTAGTATTAGGGTAGGACTAGGCACATACAATGAGCAGTTCTTC
TRBV6-5,TRBJ1-1,TRBD1,few,CASSRQGISKTLAFF,TGTGCCAGCAGTAGACAGGGAATAAGCAAGACTTTAGCTTTCTTT
TRBV30,TRBJ2-5,TRBD2,-,CAWSLGGETQYF,TGTGCCTGGAGTCTCGGGGGGGAGACCCAGTACTTC
TRBV18,TRBJ1-2,-,-,CASSPPTPSPGYTF,TGTGCCAGCTCACCACCTACACCTAGCCCTGGCTACACCTTC
TRBV5-1,TRBJ1-2,TRBD1,-,CASSGPDRVNYGYTF,TGCGCCAGCAGCGGACCGGACAGGGTGAACTATGGCTACACCTTC
TRBV19,TRBJ2-1,-,-,CATTGGPHEQFF,TGTGCCACCACGGGGGGCCCCCATGAGCAGTTCTTC
TRBV5-4,TRBJ1-5,-,-,CASSRDSNQPQHF,TGTGCCAGCAGCCGAGATAGCAATCAGCCCCAGCATTTT
TRBV18,TRBJ1-2,-,-,CASSPVEGGYTF,TGTGCCAGCTCACCAGTGGAGGGAGGCTACACCTTC
TRBV5-4,TRBJ2-7,TRBD2,-,CASSSAGGSSYEQYF,TGTGCCAGCAGCTCGGCGGGGGGGAGCTCCTACGAGCAGTACTTC
TRBV2,TRBJ2-7,TRBD2,-,CASSGGLAVSYEQYF,TGTGCCAGCAGTGGCGGACTAGCGGTTTCCTACGAGCAGTACTTC
TRBV5-1,TRBJ2-2,TRBD1,-,CASSSRGGTVEAGELFF,TGCGCCAGCAGCTCGAGAGGTGGGACAGTAGAAGCCGGGGAGCTGTTTTTT
TRBV11-2,TRBJ2-3,TRBD2,-,CASSHLGRLRNLTDTQYF,TGTGCCAGCAGCCATCTCGGGAGGTTACGGAACCTCACAGATACGCAGTATTTT
TRBV5-4,TRBJ2-7,TRBD2,-,CASSLAGGPMYEQYF,TGTGCCAGCAGCCTAGCGGGGGGGCCCATGTACGAGCAGTACTTC
TRBV7-2,TRBJ2-5,-,-,CASSRTSAYQETQYF,TGTGCCAGCAGCCGAACCTCCGCGTACCAAGAGACCCAGTACTTC
TRBV10-2,TRBJ1-1,-,-,CASVTAGREGTEAFF,TGCGCCAGCGTGACTGCGGGAAGGGAGGGCACTGAAGCTTTCTTT
TRBV6-5,TRBJ1-2,-,-,CASKGAPENYGYTF,TGTGCCAGCAAAGGGGCCCCGGAGAACTATGGCTACACCTTC
TRBV9,TRBJ2-7,-,few,CASSTHSGSTYEQYF,TGTGCCAGCAGCACGCATTCGGGGTCCACCTACGAGCAGTACTTC
TRBV7-9,TRBJ2-1,TRBD2,-,CASSFFWGGDYNEQFF,TGTGCCAGCAGCTTCTTTTGGGGGGGAGATTACAATGAGCAGTTCTTC
TRBV6-6,TRBJ1-1,-,-,CASTLPLTEAFF,TGTGCCAGCACCCTCCCACTCACTGAAGCTTTCTTT
TRBV6-5,TRBJ2-5,TRBD1,-,CASKSSGGETQYF,TGTGCCAGCAAATCTTCAGGGGGAGAGACCCAGTACTTC
TRBV29-1,TRBJ1-1,-,-,CSVEVSGNTEAFF,TGCAGCGTTGAAGTCAGCGGGAACACTGAAGCTTTCTTT
TRBV7-9,TRBJ2-1,TRBD1,-,CSSSPLDRANEQFF,TGTTCCAGCAGCCCACTGGACAGGGCCAATGAGCAGTTCTTC
TRBV10-3,TRBJ2-7,TRBD1,-,CAISATGFLDEQYF,TGTGCCATCAGTGCGACAGGGTTTCTCGACGAGCAGTACTTC
TRBV7-9,TRBJ2-7,TRBD1,-,CASSPTGTEAHEQYF,TGTGCCAGCAGCCCAACCGGGACAGAGGCCCACGAGCAGTACTTC
TRBV5-1,TRBJ2-2,-,-,CASSLLESTGELFF,TGCGCCAGCAGCTTGCTCGAGTCCACCGGGGAGCTGTTTTTT
TRBV7-9,TRBJ2-2,-,-,CASGSFDSYTGELFF,TGTGCCAGCGGTTCCTTTGACAGCTACACCGGGGAGCTGTTTTTT
TRBV6-1,TRBJ1-3,-,once,CASSERPRVRRNTIYF,TGTGCCAGCAGTGAACGCCCCAGGGTCAGGAGAAACACCATATATTTT